One TCR beta chain is described in this entry. The sample holds many counts of this clonotype. Its antigen remains unidentified. It has no much larger one-base neighbor in the sample; base qualities were not kept. Including cysteine and phenylalanine, the CDR3 has 15 amino acids. Of the read, only the CDR3 DNA is kept; its 45 bases are in frame from base 1. The germline V gene yields SGHVS for CDR1 and FQNEAQ for CDR2. Between the V and J ends, shortened by 6 bases and 2 bases respectively, the junction contains 17 bases. This entry belongs to a study of T cells after yellow fever vaccination (dated by TCRdb to about 2019). Notes on the research overall: The SMART-Seq v4 Ultra Low Input RNA kit was used to prepare libraries from fractions with low cell numbers. Two healthy male donors made up the cohort, one aged 18 to 30 years and the other aged 30 to 40 years. Blood was drawn at multiple timepoints before and after primary and secondary immunization, with bulk PBMC replicates and cell subsets isolated. To track T-cell clones before and after primary and booster YFV17D yellow fever vaccination, bulk TCR alpha and beta repertoires were sequenced longitudinally.

Overall study results and their limits: Compared with the primary T-cell response, the secondary T-cell response was weaker but faster, peaking on day 5 rather than day 15. After the booster, most of the clones that had expanded following primary vaccination were detected again (96% of CD4 and around 90% of CD8), which suggests that memory was broadly maintained. Computational filtering was needed because FACS-sorted repertoires could contain abundant contaminating clonotypes from the bulk population. Only two donors were included in the study, so the extent to which the findings can be generalized is limited. A small share of clonotypes occurred in both CD4 and CD8 compartments, likely arising from convergent recombination.

The sample's treatment or condition label is to be understood as: live attenuated yellow fever vaccine strain. Two biological replicates of bulk PBMCs were collected at each blood-draw timepoint. A standard Ficoll-Paque protocol was used to isolate PBMCs from peripheral blood. RNA was extracted with TriZol from bulk PBMCs, CD4 and CD8 fractions, and dextramer-positive and dextramer-negative fractions. Synthesis of TCR cDNA relied on 5'RACE template switching, a step that introduced a universal primer site along with unique molecular identifiers. cDNA synthesis was primed from both the TCR alpha and TCR beta constant segments. Libraries were amplified in two PCR steps, with sample barcodes and sequencing adapters added in the second step. Libraries were sequenced on Illumina HiSeq 2500 (2x100 bp) or NovaSeq (2x150 bp). The original pipeline was this. Reads were demultiplexed and collapsed into UMI consensus sequences with MIGEC, and V(D)J alignment was performed with MiXCR. Using edgeR on replicate PBMC samples, clonotypes were called vaccine-responding if FDR was below 0.01 and the log2 fold change was above 5 up to day 15. Bulk clonotypes were assigned CD4 or CD8 identity according to which sequenced CD4 or CD8 repertoire held them at higher abundance. TCRdb reran the public reads through fastp at Q25 and MiXCR, keeping productive beta chains. Each record represents a unique CDR3 protein, reported with the most common genes and DNA among its rows. TCRdb's processing, not the study's, gives the V and J calls here. In all, the sample holds about 360,000 distinct CDR3 sequences, and roughly 6.2% of those were seen once. Clones ranked in the top ten supply 14% to 15% of the sample.

The chain couples TRBV7-8 to TRBJ2-7; the D segment might be TRBD1 or TRBD2, since each matches 7 bases. The material was PBMCs, obtained 5 days after the yellow fever booster vaccination. This TCR was sampled from a man younger than 40 who received the YFV17D yellow fever vaccine. The nucleotide sequence reads as follows: TGTGCCAGCAGGGGGAGGGGGCTAGCGGCCTACGAGCAGTACTTC. Its coded protein is CASRGRGLAAYEQYF.